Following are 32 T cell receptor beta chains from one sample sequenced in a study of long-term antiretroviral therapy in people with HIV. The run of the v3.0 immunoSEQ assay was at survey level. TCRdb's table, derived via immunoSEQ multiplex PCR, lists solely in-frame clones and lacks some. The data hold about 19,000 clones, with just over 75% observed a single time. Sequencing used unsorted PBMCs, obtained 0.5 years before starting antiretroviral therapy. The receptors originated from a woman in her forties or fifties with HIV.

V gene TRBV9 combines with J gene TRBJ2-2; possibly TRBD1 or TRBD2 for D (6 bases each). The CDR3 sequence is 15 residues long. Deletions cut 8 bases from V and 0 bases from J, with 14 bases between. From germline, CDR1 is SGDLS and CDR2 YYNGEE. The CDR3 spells CASTPGGPNTGELFF. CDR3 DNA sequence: TGTGCCAGTACTCCCGGGGGCCCGAACACCGGGGAGCTGTTTTTT. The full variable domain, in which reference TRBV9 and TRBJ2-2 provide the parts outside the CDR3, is DSGVTQTPKHLITATGQRVTLRCSPRSGDLSVYWYQQSLDQGLQFLIQYYNGEERAKGNILERFSAQQFPDLHSELNLSSLELGDSALYFCASTPGGPNTGELFFGEGSRLTVL.

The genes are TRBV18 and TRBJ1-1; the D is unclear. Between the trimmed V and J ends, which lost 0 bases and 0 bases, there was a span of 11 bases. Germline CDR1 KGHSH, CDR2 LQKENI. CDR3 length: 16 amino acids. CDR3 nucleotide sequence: TGTGCCAGCTCACCACCTGGGAAAGCCTTGAACACTGAAGCTTTCTTT. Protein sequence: CASSPPGKALNTEAFF. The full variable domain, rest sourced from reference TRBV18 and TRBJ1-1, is NAGVMQNPRHLVRRRGQEARLRCSPMKGHSHVYWYRQLPEEGLKFMVYLQKENIIDESGMPKERFSAEFPKEGPSILRIQQVVRGDSAAYFCASSPPGKALNTEAFFGQGTRLTVV.

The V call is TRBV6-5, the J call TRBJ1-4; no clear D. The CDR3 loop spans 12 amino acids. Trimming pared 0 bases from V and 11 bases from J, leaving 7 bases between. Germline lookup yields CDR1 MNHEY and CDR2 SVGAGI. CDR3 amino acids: CASSYSGSKLFF. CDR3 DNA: TGTGCCAGCAGTTACTCGGGGAGTAAACTGTTTTTT.

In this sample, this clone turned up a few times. The CDR3 DNA follows: TGTGCCAGCACCGCGGACAGGGCTCGATCACCCCTCCACTTT. Its translation: CASTADRARSPLHF. The genes are TRBV2 and TRBJ1-6; 8 nucleotides line up with TRBD1. The CDR3 spans 14 residues. V shed 7 bases, J shed 10 bases, and the junction held 9 bases outside the gene matches. CDR1 and CDR2 (germline): SNHLY, FYNNEI.

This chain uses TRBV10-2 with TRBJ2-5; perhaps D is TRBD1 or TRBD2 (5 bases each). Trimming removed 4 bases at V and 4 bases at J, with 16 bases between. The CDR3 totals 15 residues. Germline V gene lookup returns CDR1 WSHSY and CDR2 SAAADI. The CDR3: CASSVGTHPGETQYF. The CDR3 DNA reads TGCGCCAGCAGTGTGGGGACCCACCCAGGAGAGACCCAGTACTTC.

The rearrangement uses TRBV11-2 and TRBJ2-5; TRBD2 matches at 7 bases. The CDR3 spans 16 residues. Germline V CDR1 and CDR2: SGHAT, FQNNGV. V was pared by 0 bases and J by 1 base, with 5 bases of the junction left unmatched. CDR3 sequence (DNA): TGTGCCAGCAGCTTAGAGTCTAGCGGATTCCAAGAGACCCAGTACTTC. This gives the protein CASSLESSGFQETQYF.

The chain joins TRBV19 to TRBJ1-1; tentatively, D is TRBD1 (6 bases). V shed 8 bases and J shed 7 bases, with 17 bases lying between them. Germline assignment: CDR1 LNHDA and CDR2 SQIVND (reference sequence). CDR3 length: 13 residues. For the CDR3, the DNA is TGTGCCAGTTCAACGGGAGGCAGGGGTGAAGCTTTCTTT. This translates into CASSTGGRGEAFF.

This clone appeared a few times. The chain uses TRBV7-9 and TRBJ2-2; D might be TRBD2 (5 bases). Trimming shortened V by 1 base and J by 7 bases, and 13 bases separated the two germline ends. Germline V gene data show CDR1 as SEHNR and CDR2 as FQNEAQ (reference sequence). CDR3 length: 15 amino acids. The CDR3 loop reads CASSLVAQRSGELFF. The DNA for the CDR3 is TGTGCCAGCAGCTTAGTCGCCCAGCGGAGCGGGGAGCTGTTTTTT.

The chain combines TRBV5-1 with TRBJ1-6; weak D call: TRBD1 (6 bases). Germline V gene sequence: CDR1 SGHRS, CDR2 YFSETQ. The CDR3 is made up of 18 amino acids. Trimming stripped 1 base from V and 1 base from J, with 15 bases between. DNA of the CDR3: TGCGCCAGCAGCTTGTTGGGAGGCAGGGGATCCTATAATTCACCCCTCCACTTT. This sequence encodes CASSLLGGRGSYNSPLHF.

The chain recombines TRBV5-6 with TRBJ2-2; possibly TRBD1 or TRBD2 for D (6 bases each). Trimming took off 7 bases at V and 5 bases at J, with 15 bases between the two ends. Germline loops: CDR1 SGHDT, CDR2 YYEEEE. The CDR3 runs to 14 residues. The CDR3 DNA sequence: TGTGCCAGCCAGAGGAGGGGGGCAACCGGGGAGCTGTTTTTT. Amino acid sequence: CASQRRGATGELFF.

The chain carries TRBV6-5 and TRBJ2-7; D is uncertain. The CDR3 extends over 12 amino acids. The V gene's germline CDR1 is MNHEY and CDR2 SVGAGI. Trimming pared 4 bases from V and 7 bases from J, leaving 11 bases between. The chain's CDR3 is CASSSFVGEQYF. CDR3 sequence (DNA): TGTGCCAGCAGTTCCTTCGTGGGTGAGCAGTACTTC.

The CDR3 DNA is TGCGCCAGCAGCTTGTTAGGAGATCGCGATGAAAAACTGTTTTTT. Its protein is CASSLLGDRDEKLFF. V and J are TRBV5-1 and TRBJ1-4; D unresolved. The V end was cut by 1 base, the J end by 6 bases, with 13 bases between. The germline CDR1 and CDR2 sequences are SGHRS and YFSETQ. The CDR3 has 15 residues.

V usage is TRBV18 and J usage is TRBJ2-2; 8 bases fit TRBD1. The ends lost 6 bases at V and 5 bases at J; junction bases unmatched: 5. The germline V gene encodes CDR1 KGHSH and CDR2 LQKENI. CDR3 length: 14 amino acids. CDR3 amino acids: CASSPTGETGELFF. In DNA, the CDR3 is TGTGCCAGCTCCCCGACAGGGGAGACCGGGGAGCTGTTTTTT.

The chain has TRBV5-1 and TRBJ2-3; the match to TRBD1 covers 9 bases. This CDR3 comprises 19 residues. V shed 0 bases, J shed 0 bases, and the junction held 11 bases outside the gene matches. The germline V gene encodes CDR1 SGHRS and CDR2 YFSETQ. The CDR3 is CASSLAGQGRSSSTDTQYF. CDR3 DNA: TGCGCCAGCAGCTTGGCGGGACAGGGAAGATCTTCTAGCACAGATACGCAGTATTTT.

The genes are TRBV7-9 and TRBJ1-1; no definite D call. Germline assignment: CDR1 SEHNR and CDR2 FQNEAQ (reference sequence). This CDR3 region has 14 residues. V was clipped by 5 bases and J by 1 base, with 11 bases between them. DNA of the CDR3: TGTGCCAGCAGCCCGAGACCAGAGAACACTGAAGCTTTCTTT. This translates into CASSPRPENTEAFF.

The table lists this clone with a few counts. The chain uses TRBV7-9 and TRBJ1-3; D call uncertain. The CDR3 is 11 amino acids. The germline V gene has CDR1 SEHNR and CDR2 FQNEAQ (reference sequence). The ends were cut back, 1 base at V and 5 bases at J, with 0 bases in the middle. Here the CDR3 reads CASSLGNTIYF. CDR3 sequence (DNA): TGTGCCAGCAGCTTAGGAAACACCATATATTTT.

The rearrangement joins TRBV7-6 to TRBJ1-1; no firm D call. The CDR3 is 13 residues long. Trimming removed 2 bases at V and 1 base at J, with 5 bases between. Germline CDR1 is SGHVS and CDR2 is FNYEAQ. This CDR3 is CASSLSRNTEAFF. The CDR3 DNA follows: TGTGCCAGCAGCTTAAGCCGGAACACTGAAGCTTTCTTT.

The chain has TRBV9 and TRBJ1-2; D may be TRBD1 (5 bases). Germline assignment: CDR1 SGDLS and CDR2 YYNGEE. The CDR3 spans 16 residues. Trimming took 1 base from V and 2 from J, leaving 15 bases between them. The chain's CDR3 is CASSVTPGGVNYGYTF. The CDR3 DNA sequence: TGTGCCAGCAGCGTAACCCCGGGGGGTGTCAACTATGGCTACACCTTC.

The CDR3 reads CAEGARAGELFF. The CDR3 nucleotides are TGTGCCGAGGGAGCCCGGGCCGGGGAGCTGTTTTTT. The gene calls are TRBV28 and TRBJ2-2; a possible D gene is TRBD2 (5 bases). Between the trimmed V and J ends, which lost 11 bases and 6 bases, there was a span of 13 bases. The CDR3 covers 12 residues. The germline V gene encodes CDR1 MDHEN and CDR2 SYDVKM.

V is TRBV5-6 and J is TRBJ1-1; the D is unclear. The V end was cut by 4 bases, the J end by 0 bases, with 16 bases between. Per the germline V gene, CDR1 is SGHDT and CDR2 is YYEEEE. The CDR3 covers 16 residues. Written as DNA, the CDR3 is TGTGCCAGCAGCCCGCCTAAGAGTTTCATGAACACTGAAGCTTTCTTT. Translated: CASSPPKSFMNTEAFF.

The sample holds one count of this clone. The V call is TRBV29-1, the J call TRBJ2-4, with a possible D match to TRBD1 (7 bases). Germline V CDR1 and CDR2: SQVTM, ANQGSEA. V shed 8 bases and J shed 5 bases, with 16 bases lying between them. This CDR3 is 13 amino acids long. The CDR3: CSLTGWEENIQYF. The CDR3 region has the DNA TGCAGCCTGACAGGGTGGGAGGAAAACATTCAGTACTTC.

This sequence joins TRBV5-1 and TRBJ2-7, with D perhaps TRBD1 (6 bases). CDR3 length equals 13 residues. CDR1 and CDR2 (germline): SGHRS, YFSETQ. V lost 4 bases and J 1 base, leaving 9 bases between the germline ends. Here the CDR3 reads CASSPDSSYEQYV. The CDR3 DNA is TGCGCCAGCAGCCCGGACAGTTCCTACGAGCAGTACGTC.

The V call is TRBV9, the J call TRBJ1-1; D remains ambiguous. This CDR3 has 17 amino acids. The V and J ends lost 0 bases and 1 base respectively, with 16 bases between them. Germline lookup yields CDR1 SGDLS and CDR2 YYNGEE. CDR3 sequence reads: CASSVGLWERGNTEAFF. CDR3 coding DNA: TGTGCCAGCAGCGTAGGGTTGTGGGAGCGCGGGAACACTGAAGCTTTCTTT.

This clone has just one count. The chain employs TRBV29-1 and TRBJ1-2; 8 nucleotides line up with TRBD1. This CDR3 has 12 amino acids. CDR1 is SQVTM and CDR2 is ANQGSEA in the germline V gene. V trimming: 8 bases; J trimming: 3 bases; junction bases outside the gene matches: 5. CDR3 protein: CSILTGDYGYTF. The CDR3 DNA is TGCAGCATTTTGACAGGGGACTATGGCTACACCTTC.

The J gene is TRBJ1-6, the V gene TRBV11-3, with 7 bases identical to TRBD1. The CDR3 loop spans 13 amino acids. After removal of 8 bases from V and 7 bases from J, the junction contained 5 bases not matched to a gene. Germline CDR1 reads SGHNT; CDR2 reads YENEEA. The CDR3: CASSEGANSPLHF. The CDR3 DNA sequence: TGTGCCAGCTCCGAGGGGGCGAATTCACCCCTCCACTTT.

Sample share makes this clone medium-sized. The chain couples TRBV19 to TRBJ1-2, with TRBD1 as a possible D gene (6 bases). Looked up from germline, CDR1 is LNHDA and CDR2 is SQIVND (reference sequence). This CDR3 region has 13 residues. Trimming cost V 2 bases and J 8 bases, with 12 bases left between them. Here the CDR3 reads CASSITQGSGYTF. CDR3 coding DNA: TGTGCCAGTAGTATAACCCAGGGGAGCGGCTACACCTTC.

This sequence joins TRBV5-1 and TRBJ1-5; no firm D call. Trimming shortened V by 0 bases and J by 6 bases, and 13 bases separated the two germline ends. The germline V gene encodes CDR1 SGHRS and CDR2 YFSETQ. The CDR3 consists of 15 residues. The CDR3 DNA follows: TGCGCCAGCAGCTTGGAGGCTTCGGGCGGTCAGCCCCAGCATTTT. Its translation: CASSLEASGGQPQHF.

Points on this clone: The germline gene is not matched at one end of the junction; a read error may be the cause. CDR3 coding DNA: TGTGCCAGCACCACCGGGACAGGGGGTTTGGAGACCCAGTACTTC. Translation gives CASTTGTGGLETQYF. The chain uses TRBV5-1 and TRBJ2-5; 11 nucleotides align to TRBD1. CDR3 length: 15 amino acids. Per the germline V gene, CDR1 is SGHRS and CDR2 is YFSETQ.

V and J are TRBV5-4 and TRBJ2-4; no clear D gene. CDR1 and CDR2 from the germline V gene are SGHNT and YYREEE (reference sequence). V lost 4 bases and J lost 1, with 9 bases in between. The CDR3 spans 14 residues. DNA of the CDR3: TGTGCCAGCAGCCTAGGGCAGGCCAAAAACATTCAGTACTTC. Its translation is CASSLGQAKNIQYF.

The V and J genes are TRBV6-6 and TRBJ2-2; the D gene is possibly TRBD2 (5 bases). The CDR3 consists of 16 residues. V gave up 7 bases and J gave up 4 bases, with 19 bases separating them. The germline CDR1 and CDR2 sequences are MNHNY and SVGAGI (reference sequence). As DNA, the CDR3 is TGTGCCAGCACCCAAGTGGGTCGGGGTGGCACCGGGGAGCTGTTTTTT. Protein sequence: CASTQVGRGGTGELFF.

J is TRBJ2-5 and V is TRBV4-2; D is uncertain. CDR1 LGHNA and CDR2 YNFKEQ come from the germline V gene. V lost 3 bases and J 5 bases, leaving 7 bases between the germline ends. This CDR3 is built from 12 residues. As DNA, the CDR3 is TGTGCCAGCAGCCATTCTGGGGAGACCCAGTACTTC. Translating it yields CASSHSGETQYF.

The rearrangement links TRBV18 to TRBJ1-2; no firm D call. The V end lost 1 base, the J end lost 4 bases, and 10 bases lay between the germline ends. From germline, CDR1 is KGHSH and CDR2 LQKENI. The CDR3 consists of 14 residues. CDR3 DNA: TGTGCCAGCTCACCACAGGGAGGGTCCTATGGCTACACCTTC. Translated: CASSPQGGSYGYTF.